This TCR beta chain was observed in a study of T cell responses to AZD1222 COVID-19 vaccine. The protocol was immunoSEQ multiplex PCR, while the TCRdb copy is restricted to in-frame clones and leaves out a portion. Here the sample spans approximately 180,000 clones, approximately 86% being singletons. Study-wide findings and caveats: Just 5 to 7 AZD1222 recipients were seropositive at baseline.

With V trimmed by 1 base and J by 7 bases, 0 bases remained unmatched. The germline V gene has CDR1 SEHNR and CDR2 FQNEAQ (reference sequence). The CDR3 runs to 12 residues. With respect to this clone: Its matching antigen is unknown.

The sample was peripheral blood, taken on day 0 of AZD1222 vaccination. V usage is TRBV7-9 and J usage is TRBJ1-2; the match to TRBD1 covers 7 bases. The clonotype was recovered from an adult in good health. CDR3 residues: CASSLDRGGYTF. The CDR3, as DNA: TGTGCCAGCAGCTTAGACAGGGGTGGCTACACCTTC.